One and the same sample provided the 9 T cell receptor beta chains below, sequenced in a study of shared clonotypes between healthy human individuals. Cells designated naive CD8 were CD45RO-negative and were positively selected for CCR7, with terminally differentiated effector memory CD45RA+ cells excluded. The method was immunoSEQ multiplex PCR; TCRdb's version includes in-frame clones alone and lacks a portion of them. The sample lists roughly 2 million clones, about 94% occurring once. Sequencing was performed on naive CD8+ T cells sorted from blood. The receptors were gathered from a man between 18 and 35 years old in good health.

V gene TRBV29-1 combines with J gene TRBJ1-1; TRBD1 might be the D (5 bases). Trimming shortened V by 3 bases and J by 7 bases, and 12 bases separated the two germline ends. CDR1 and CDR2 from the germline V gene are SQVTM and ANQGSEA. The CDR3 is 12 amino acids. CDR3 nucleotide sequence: TGCAGCGTTGAGGGGGGTCTGGGTGAAGCTTTCTTT. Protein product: CSVEGGLGEAFF.

The CDR3 DNA follows: TGTGCCAGCAGCTCGGGACCGGGACTAGCGGGGACCGGGGAGCTGTTTTTT. Translating it yields CASSSGPGLAGTGELFF. The chain joins TRBV7-9 to TRBJ2-2, with TRBD2 matching 13 bases. Germline assignment: CDR1 SEHNR and CDR2 FQNEAQ (reference sequence). This CDR3 is 17 amino acids long. V shed 4 bases and J 5 bases; nucleotides not matched to a gene: 7.

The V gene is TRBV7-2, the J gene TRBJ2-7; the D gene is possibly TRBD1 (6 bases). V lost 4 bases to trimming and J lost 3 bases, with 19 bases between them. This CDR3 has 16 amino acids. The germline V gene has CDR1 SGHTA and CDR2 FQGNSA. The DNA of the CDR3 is TGTGCCAGCAGCTCCCCCTTAGGGTGGACAGTCTACGAGCAGTACTTC. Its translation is CASSSPLGWTVYEQYF. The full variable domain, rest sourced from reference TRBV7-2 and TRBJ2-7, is GAGVSQSPSNKVTEKGKDVELRCDPISGHTALYWYRQSLGQGLEFLIYFQGNSAPDKSGLPSDRFSAERTGGSVSTLTIQRTQQEDSAVYLCASSSPLGWTVYEQYFGPGTRLTVT.

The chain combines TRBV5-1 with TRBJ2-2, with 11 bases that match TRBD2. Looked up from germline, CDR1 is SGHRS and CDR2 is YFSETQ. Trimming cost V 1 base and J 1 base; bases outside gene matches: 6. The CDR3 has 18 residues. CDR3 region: CASSLPTSGGLNTGELFF. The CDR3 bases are TGCGCCAGCAGCTTGCCCACTAGCGGGGGCCTGAACACCGGGGAGCTGTTTTTT.

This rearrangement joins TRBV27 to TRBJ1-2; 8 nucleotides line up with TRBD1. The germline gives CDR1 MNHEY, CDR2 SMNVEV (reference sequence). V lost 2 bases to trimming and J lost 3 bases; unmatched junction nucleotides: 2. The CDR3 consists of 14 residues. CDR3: CASSLQGADYGYTF. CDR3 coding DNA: TGTGCCAGCAGTTTACAGGGGGCGGACTATGGCTACACCTTC.

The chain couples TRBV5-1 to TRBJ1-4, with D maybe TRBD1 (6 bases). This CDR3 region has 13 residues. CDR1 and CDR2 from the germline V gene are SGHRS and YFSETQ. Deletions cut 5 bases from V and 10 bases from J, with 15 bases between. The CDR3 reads CASRTGLSGKLFF. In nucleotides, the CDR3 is TGCGCCAGCAGGACAGGCCTCTCGGGAAAACTGTTTTTT.

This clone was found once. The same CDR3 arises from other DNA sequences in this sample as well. The CDR3 is CASSLGQGANTEAFF. The CDR3 DNA sequence: TGTGCCAGCAGCCTGGGACAGGGGGCGAACACTGAAGCTTTCTTT. The chain joins TRBV7-9 to TRBJ1-1, with 12 bases that match TRBD1. Trimming took 5 bases from V and 1 from J; bases not matched to a gene: 2. The length of the CDR3 is 15 residues. Germline CDR1 SEHNR, CDR2 FQNEAQ (reference sequence). Variable domain in full (rest from reference TRBV7-9 and TRBJ1-1): DTGVSQNPRHKITKRGQNVTFRCDPISEHNRLYWYRQTLGQGPEFLTYFQNEAQLEKSRLLSDRFSAERPKGSFSTLEIQRTEQGDSAMYLCASSLGQGANTEAFFGQGTRLTVV.

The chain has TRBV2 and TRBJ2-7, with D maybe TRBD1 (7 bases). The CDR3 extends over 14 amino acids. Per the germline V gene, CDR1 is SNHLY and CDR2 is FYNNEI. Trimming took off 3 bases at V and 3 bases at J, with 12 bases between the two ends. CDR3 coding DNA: TGTGCCAGCAGTGAGGCAGGGGGGCTCTACGAGCAGTACTTC. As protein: CASSEAGGLYEQYF.

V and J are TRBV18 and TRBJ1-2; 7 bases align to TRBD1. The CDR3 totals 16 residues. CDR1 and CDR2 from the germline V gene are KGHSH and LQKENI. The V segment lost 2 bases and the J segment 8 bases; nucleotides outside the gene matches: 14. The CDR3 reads CASSPSRSGTAEGYTF. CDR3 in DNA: TGTGCCAGCTCACCAAGCCGTTCCGGGACAGCTGAGGGCTACACCTTC.